This TCR beta chain was recovered during a study of T cell responses to AZD1222 COVID-19 vaccine. Study conclusions and caveats: Targeting of unmutated variant regions was reportedly seen in nearly half of spike-specific TCRs. The number of AZD1222 recipients seropositive at baseline was only 5 to 7. The breadth and depth of Spike-specific TCRs increased once two AZD1222 doses had been given.

Concerning this clone: Its cognate antigen is unknown.

The ends lost 0 bases at V and 4 bases at J; junction bases unmatched: 2. Germline lookup yields CDR1 SNHLY and CDR2 FYNNEI. The CDR3 extends over 15 amino acids. This table comes from immunoSEQ multiplex PCR, and its TCRdb copy is limited to in-frame clones, with some not included. The sample shows 140,000 to 150,000 clones, 91% of them seen only once. The chain has TRBV2 and TRBJ2-5, with 10 bases aligning to TRBD1. The specimen comprised peripheral blood, sampled on day 0 of AZD1222 vaccination. This clonotype was obtained from an adult in good health. This chain's CDR3 is CASSEARTGGETQYF. CDR3 bases: TGTGCCAGCAGTGAAGCTAGGACAGGGGGAGAGACCCAGTACTTC.